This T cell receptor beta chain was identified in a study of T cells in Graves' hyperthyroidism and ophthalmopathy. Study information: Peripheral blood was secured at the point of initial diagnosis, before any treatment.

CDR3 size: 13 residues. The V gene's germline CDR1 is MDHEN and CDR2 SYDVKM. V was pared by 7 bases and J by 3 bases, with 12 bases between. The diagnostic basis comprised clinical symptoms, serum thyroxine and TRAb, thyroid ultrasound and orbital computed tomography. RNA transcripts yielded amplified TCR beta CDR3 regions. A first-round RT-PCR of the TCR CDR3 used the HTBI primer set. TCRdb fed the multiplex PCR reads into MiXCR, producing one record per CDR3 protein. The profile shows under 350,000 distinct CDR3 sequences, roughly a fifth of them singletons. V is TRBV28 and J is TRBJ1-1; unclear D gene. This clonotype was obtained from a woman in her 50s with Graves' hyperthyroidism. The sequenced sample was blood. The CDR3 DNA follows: TGTGCCAGCATCGCGACGTGGGACACTGAAGCTTTCTTT. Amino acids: CASIATWDTEAFF.